The sequence of this T cell receptor beta chain was determined in a study of T-cell reconstitution after alpha-beta-depleted transplantation in children. General study findings and limits: By about two months after transplant, alpha-beta T cells reportedly arose from several hundred graft clones that had expanded. A year post-transplant, T-cell counts and diversity derived mostly from newly produced T cells. At day 60, the high TCRbeta diversity found in some patients originated from recipient T cells and thymic progenitors that had survived.

This clonotype was picked up many times. Its antigen is currently unknown. The TCRbeta library was prepared with unique molecular identifiers. TCRdb used MiXCR to reprocess the PCR reads, holding one entry per CDR3 protein. The data show approximately 500,000 distinct CDR3 sequences, about 10% seen once. Germline V gene sequence: CDR1 SGHTA, CDR2 FQGNSA. V lost 4 bases and J 4 bases, leaving 18 bases between the germline ends. This CDR3 region has 16 residues. This receptor was obtained from a child aged 2-15 years with inherited bone marrow failure, due to receive a stem cell transplant. This specimen was PBMCs, taken before TCRalphabeta/CD19-depleted stem cell transplant. The V call is TRBV7-2, the J call TRBJ2-3, with D perhaps TRBD2 (5 bases). CDR3 in DNA: TGTGCCAGCAGCTCCGAGGTGACGAGGGTCCCAGATACGCAGTATTTT. It is translated as CASSSEVTRVPDTQYF.